These 6 T cell receptor beta chains came from one sample sequenced in a study of cytomegalovirus exposure and HLA in healthy donors. Assay used: immunoSEQ multiplex PCR; TCRdb lists only in-frame clones, some missing. This sample has 150,000 to 160,000 clones, with 75% to 90% found just once. Sequencing was done on a sample of PBMCs. Every receptor here comes from a young man in good health and CMV-seropositive.

The rearrangement joins TRBV15 to TRBJ2-5; D might be TRBD1 (5 bases). CDR1 LNHNV and CDR2 YYDKDF come from the germline V gene (reference sequence). The CDR3 runs to 15 residues. V was trimmed by 3 bases and J by 5 bases, leaving 16 bases between them. In DNA form, the CDR3 reads TGTGCCACCAGCAGGGTGGGCCAGGGTTGGGAGACCCAGTACTTC. Translating it yields CATSRVGQGWETQYF.

This sequence joins TRBV6-5 and TRBJ2-3, with TRBD2 matching 8 bases. This CDR3 is 16 amino acids long. V was clipped by 0 bases and J by 2 bases; unmatched bases: 4. Per the germline V gene, CDR1 is MNHEY and CDR2 is SVGAGI. The CDR3 here is CASSYSGSGTTDTQYF. CDR3 DNA: TGTGCCAGCAGTTACTCAGGTAGCGGGACCACAGATACGCAGTATTTT.

The rearrangement links TRBV6-1 to TRBJ2-7, with 10 bases fitting TRBD1. CDR3 length equals 15 residues. The V segment lost 4 bases and the J segment 6 bases; nucleotides outside the gene matches: 9. CDR1 is MNHNS, CDR2 SASEGT, per germline. CDR3 in amino acids: CASSVDRGNLGEQYF. The DNA for the CDR3 is TGTGCCAGCAGTGTGGACAGGGGGAATTTGGGCGAGCAGTACTTC.

The chain joins TRBV7-9 to TRBJ2-2; TRBD1 matches 12 bases. V shed 0 bases and J 4 bases; nucleotides not matched to a gene: 9. The germline V gene has CDR1 SEHNR and CDR2 FQNEAQ (reference sequence). The CDR3 consists of 19 residues. This CDR3 reads CASSLATGTGGNRTGELFF. The CDR3 nucleotides read TGTGCCAGCAGCTTAGCGACCGGGACAGGGGGCAACCGCACCGGGGAGCTGTTTTTT.

The chain combines TRBV18 with TRBJ2-7, with TRBD2 matching over 9 bases. Germline V lookup: CDR1 KGHSH, CDR2 LQKENI. The trim removed 2 bases at V and 0 bases at J, leaving 8 bases unmatched. CDR3 length: 17 residues. DNA of the CDR3: TGTGCCAGCTCACCAGTGGTTAGCGGGGGACTCTCCTACGAGCAGTACTTC. It codes for CASSPVVSGGLSYEQYF. Looking up the rest from reference TRBV18 and TRBJ2-7 gives the full variable domain: NAGVMQNPRHLVRRRGQEARLRCSPMKGHSHVYWYRQLPEEGLKFMVYLQKENIIDESGMPKERFSAEFPKEGPSILRIQQVVRGDSAAYFCASSPVVSGGLSYEQYFGPGTRLTVT.

The chain has TRBV6-5 and TRBJ1-6, with D possibly matching TRBD1 (5 bases). This CDR3 region has 14 residues. Per the germline V gene, CDR1 is MNHEY and CDR2 is SVGAGI. Trimming cost V 5 bases and J 2 bases, with 7 bases left between them. The CDR3 protein is CASSAGPYNSPLHF. CDR3 DNA: TGTGCCAGCAGTGCAGGGCCCTATAATTCACCCCTCCACTTT.